Detailed here is one T cell receptor (beta chain). The data were obtained in a study of blood T cells in healthy people across ages. A sample-barcoded 5' primer and a J-beta primer mix were used in a second PCR of roughly 6 to 11 cycles. MiXCR, applied by TCRdb to the 5' RACE reads, yields one record per CDR3 protein. Of 750,000 to 950,000 distinct CDR3 sequences in the sample, about 29% were seen once. Germline V gene sequence: CDR1 MDHEN, CDR2 SYDVKM. The CDR3 loop spans 16 amino acids. Trimming shortened V by 4 bases and J by 1 base, and 15 bases separated the two germline ends. The sample was also linked to a second study, of T cells of mothers and their children.

The sequencing input was blood. The chain links TRBV28 to TRBJ2-3; D remains ambiguous. The sequence derives from a woman between 40 and 50 years old in good health. In DNA, the CDR3 is TGTGCCAGCAGTTGGCGGCCCTGGCTGGGCACAGATACGCAGTATTTT. Translating gives CASSWRPWLGTDTQYF.